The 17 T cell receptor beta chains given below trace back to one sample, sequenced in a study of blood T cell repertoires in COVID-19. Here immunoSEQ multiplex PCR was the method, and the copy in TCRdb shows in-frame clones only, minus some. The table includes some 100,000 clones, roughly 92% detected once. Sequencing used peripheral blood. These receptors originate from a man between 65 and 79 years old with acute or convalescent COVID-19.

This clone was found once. The CDR3 sequence: CASSPGQGNEKLFF. The CDR3 DNA reads TGTGCCAGCAGTCCGGGACAGGGGAATGAAAAACTGTTTTTT. J is TRBJ1-4 and V is TRBV6-6, with 10 bases identical to TRBD1. This CDR3 is built from 14 residues. From germline, CDR1 is MNHNY and CDR2 SVGAGI (reference sequence). The junction had 2 bases not matched to a gene; V was cut back by 5 bases and J by 5 bases.

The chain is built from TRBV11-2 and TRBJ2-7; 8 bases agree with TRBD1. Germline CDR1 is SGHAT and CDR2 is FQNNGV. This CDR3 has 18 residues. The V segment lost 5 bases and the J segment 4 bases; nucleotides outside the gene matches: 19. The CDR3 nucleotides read TGTGCCAGCAGCCATCTAAGAACTCTCGGGACAGGATCTTACGAGCAGTACTTC. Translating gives CASSHLRTLGTGSYEQYF. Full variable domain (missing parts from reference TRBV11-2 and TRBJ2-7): EAGVAQSPRYKIIEKRQSVAFWCNPISGHATLYWYQQILGQGPKLLIQFQNNGVVDDSQLPKDRFSAERLKGVDSTLKIQPAKLEDSAVYLCASSHLRTLGTGSYEQYFGPGTRLTVT.

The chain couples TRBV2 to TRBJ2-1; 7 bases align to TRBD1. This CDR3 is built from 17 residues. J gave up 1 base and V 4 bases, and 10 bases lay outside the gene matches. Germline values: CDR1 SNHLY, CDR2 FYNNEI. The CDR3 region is CASSGLEGAGSYNEQFF. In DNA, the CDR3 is TGTGCCAGCAGTGGCTTAGAGGGGGCTGGGTCCTACAATGAGCAGTTCTTC.

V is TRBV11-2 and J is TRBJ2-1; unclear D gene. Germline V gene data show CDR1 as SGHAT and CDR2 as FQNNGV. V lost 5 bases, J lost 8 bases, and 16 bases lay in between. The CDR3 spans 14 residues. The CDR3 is CASSPRVAVYEQFF. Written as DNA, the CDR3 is TGTGCCAGCAGCCCTAGAGTAGCTGTCTATGAGCAGTTCTTC.

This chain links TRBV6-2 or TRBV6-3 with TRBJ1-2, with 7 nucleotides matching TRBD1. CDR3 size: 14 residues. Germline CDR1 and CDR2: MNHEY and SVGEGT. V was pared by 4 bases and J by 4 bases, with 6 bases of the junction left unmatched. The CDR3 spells CASSSDRVGYGYTF. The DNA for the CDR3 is TGTGCCAGCAGTTCCGACAGGGTGGGCTATGGCTACACCTTC.

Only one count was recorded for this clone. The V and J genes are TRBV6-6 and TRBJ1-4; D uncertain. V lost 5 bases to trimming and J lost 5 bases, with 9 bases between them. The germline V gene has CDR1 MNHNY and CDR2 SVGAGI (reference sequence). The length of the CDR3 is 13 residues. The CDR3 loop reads CASSRSGNEKLFF. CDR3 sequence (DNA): TGTGCCAGCAGTCGAAGCGGCAATGAAAAACTGTTTTTT.

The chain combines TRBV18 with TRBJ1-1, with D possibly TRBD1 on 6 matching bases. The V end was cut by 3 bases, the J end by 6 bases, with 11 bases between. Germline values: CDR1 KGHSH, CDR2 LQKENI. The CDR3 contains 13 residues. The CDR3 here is CASSPRQEAEAFF. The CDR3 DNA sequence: TGTGCCAGCTCACCGCGACAGGAGGCTGAAGCTTTCTTT.

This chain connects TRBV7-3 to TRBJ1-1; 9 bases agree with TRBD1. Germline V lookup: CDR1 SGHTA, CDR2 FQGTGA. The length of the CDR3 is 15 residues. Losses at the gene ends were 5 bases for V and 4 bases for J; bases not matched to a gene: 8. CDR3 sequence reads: CASSPTGGGGTEAFF. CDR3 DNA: TGTGCCAGCAGCCCCACAGGGGGCGGGGGCACTGAAGCTTTCTTT.

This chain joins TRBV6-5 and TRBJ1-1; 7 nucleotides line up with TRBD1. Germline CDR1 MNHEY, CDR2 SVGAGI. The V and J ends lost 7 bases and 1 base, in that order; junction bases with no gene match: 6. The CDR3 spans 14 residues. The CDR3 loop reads CASKEGQKNTEAFF. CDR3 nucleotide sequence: TGTGCCAGCAAAGAGGGACAGAAGAACACTGAAGCTTTCTTT.

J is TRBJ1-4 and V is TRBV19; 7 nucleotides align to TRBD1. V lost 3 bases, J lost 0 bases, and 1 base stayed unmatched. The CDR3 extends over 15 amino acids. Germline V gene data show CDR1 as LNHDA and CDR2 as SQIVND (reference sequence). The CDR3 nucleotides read TGTGCCAGTAGTATCGACAGGGCAACTAATGAAAAACTGTTTTTT. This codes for CASSIDRATNEKLFF.

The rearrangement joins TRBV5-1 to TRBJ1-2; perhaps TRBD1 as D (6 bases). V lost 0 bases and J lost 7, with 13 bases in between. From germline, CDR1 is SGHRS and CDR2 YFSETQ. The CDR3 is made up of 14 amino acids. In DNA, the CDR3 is TGCGCCAGCAGCTTGGTTCAGGGGCCTCGTGGCTACACCTTC. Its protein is CASSLVQGPRGYTF.

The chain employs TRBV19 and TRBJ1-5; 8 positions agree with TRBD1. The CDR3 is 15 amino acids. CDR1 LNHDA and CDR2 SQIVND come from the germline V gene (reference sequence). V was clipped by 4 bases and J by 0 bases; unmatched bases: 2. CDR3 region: CASSRQGLSNQPQHF. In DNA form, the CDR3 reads TGTGCCAGTAGTAGACAGGGGCTTAGCAATCAGCCCCAGCATTTT.

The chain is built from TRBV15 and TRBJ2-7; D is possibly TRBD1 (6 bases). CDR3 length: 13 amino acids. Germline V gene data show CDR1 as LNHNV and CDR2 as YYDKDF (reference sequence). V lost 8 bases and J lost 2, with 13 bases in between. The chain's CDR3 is CATSRDRTYEQYF. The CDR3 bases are TGTGCCACCTCCCGAGACAGGACCTACGAGCAGTACTTC.

As DNA, the CDR3 is TGTGCCAGTAGGAGTACGGCCTACGAGCAGTACTTC. Amino acid sequence: CASRSTAYEQYF. The V call is TRBV18, the J call TRBJ2-7; D remains unclear. CDR1 and CDR2 from the germline V gene are KGHSH and LQKENI. Trimming took 9 bases from V and 2 from J, leaving 11 bases between them. This CDR3 has 12 residues.

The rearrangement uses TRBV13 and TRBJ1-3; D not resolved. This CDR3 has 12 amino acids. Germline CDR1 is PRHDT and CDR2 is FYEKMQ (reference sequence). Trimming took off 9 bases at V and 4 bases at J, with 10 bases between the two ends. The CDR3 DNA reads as TGTGCCAGTCGCCTAACGGGAAACACCATATATTTT. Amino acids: CASRLTGNTIYF.

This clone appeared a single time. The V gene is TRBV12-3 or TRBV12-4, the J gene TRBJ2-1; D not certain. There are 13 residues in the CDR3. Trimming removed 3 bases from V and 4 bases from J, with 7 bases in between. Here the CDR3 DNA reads TGTGCCAGCAGTTTCACACCTTACAATGAGCAGTTCTTC. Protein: CASSFTPYNEQFF.

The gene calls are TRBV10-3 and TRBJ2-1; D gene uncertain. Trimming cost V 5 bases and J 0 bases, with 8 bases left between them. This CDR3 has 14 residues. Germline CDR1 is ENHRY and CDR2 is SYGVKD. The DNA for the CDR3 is TGTGCCATCAGTCGACAAAGCTCCTACAATGAGCAGTTCTTC. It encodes CAISRQSSYNEQFF.